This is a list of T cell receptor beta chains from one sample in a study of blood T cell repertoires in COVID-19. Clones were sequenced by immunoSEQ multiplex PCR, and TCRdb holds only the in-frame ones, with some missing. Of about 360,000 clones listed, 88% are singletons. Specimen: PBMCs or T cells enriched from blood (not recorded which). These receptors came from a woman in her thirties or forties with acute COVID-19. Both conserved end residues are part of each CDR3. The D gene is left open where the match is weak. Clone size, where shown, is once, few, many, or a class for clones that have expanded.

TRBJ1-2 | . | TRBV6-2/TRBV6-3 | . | CASSYRGGYTF | TGTGCCAGCAGTTACCGGGGGGGCTACACCTTC
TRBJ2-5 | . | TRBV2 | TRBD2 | CASSEWGGVRETQYF | TGTGCCAGCAGTGAATGGGGAGGGGTGAGAGAGACCCAGTACTTC
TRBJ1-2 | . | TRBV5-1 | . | CASSLVIGTASYGYTF | TGCGCCAGCAGCTTGGTGATCGGGACTGCTAGCTATGGCTACACCTTC
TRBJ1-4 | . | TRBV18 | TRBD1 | CASSLPGTGNEKLFF | TGTGCCAGCTCATTACCCGGGACAGGGAACGAAAAACTGTTTTTT
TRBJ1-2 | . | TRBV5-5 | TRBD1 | CASSMGQGVGGYTF | TGTGCCAGCAGCATGGGACAGGGGGTGGGTGGCTACACCTTC
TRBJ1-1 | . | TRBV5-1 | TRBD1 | CASSLVAGGSTEAFF | TGCGCCAGCAGCTTGGTGGCAGGGGGGAGCACTGAAGCTTTCTTT
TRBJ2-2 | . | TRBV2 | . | CASSGQGPGELFF | TGTGCCAGCAGTGGCCAGGGTCCCGGGGAGCTGTTTTTT
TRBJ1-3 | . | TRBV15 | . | CATRPQGAGNTIYF | TGTGCCACCCGTCCACAGGGCGCGGGAAACACCATATATTTT
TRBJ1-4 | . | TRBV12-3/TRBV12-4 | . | CASRAAGGKLFF | TGTGCCAGCAGAGCGGCGGGGGGGAAACTGTTTTTT
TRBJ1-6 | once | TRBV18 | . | CASSPDTDSPLHF | TGTGCCAGCTCACCGGACACTGATTCACCCCTCCACTTT
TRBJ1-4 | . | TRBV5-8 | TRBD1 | CASSFPTGGREKLFF | TGTGCCAGCAGCTTCCCGACAGGGGGCAGGGAAAAACTGTTTTTT
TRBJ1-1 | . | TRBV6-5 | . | CASSYDSLNTEAFF | TGTGCCAGCAGTTACGACAGCCTGAACACTGAAGCTTTCTTT
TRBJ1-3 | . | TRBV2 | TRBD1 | CASRPVGQNSGNTIYF | TGTGCCAGCAGACCGGTGGGACAGAACTCTGGAAACACCATATATTTT
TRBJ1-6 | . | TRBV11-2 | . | CASSFTSSYNSPLHF | TGTGCCAGCAGCTTTACGAGCTCCTATAATTCACCCCTCCACTTT
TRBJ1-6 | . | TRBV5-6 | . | CASSLGGWIFRDYNSPLHF | TGTGCCAGCAGCTTGGGGGGATGGATATTCAGGGACTATAATTCACCCCTCCACTTT
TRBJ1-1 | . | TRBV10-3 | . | CAISESNRAAEAFF | TGTGCCATCAGTGAGTCGAACAGGGCGGCTGAAGCTTTCTTT
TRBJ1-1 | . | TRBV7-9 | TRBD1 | CASSRMTGGTEAFF | TGTGCCAGCAGCCGGATGACAGGGGGCACTGAAGCTTTCTTT
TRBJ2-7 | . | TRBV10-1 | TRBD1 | CASGDRAGEQYF | TGCGCCAGCGGCGACAGGGCCGGCGAGCAGTACTTC
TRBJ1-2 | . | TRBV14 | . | CASSQGLAGDYGYTF | TGTGCCAGCAGCCAAGGGTTAGCGGGGGACTATGGCTACACCTTC
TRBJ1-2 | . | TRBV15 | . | CATSRDNTGTF | TGTGCCACCAGCAGAGATAACACGGGCACCTTC